The clone carrying this TCR beta chain was recorded at least ten times. It was RNA transcripts that yielded the amplified TCR beta CDR3 regions. In the first-round RT-PCR of the TCR CDR3, the HTBI primer set was used. MiXCR was run by TCRdb on the multiplex PCR reads, yielding one entry per CDR3 protein. The table includes tens of thousands of distinct CDR3 sequences, 53% detected once. The sample comes from a study of T cells in Graves' hyperthyroidism and ophthalmopathy. Background on the study: Any treatment followed the collection of peripheral blood at initial diagnosis.

The CDR3 is made up of 14 amino acids. Trimming shortened V by 3 bases and J by 7 bases, and 13 bases separated the two germline ends. Germline-derived CDR1 and CDR2 are SGHTA and FQGNSA. This sequence joins TRBV7-2 and TRBJ2-1; TRBD1 or TRBD2 may be the D gene (5 bases each). The specimen was blood. The sequence was obtained from a woman aged 60 to 75 with Graves' ophthalmopathy. The CDR3 DNA sequence: TGTGCCAGCAGCTTTGGGGGACCGATAAATGAGCAGTTCTTC. Translated, it gives CASSFGGPINEQFF.